The 25 T cell receptor beta chains presented below share a single source sample, sequenced in a study of blood T cells in healthy people across ages. Together with a sample-barcoded 5' primer, a J-beta primer mix was included in a second PCR lasting roughly 6 to 12 cycles. From the 5' RACE reads, TCRdb called clonotypes with MiXCR, one entry per CDR3 protein. The table lists about 1,500,000 distinct CDR3 sequences, around 39% of them singletons, with roughly 7.9% in the top ten. Sequencing was carried out using blood. These receptors originate from a young woman in good health.

This clonotype has more than one count but fewer than ten. The chain carries TRBV4-2 and TRBJ2-7, with TRBD2 matching 8 bases. The CDR3 runs 20 residues. Per germline, CDR1 LGHNA and CDR2 YNFKEQ. V shed 0 bases, J shed 2 bases, and the junction held 18 bases outside the gene matches. CDR3 loop: CASSQEVQRAGLVPPYEQYF. For the CDR3, the DNA is TGTGCCAGCAGCCAAGAGGTTCAGAGGGCGGGACTAGTCCCTCCCTACGAGCAGTACTTC.

This chain connects TRBV3-1 to TRBJ2-3; D possibly uses TRBD1 or TRBD2 (6 bases each). This CDR3 region has 14 residues. The V end lost 11 bases, the J end lost 1 base, and 16 bases lay between the germline ends. Germline CDR1 is LGHDT and CDR2 is YNNKEL (reference sequence). The CDR3 region is CARQDRGRTDTQYF. The CDR3 DNA follows: TGTGCCCGCCAGGACCGGGGGCGCACAGATACGCAGTATTTT.

The V gene is TRBV11-2, the J gene TRBJ2-7, with D hard to call. CDR3 length: 15 amino acids. Germline V gene lookup returns CDR1 SGHAT and CDR2 FQNNGV. The ends were cut back, 1 base at V and 2 bases at J, with 12 bases in the middle. CDR3 sequence (DNA): TGTGCCAGCAGCTTAGGGGCGAGGCAAACCTACGAGCAGTACTTC. Amino acid sequence: CASSLGARQTYEQYF. The full variable domain, with the rest looked up from reference TRBV11-2 and TRBJ2-7, is EAGVAQSPRYKIIEKRQSVAFWCNPISGHATLYWYQQILGQGPKLLIQFQNNGVVDDSQLPKDRFSAERLKGVDSTLKIQPAKLEDSAVYLCASSLGARQTYEQYFGPGTRLTVT.

This clonotype was observed a few times. The chain is built from TRBV6-1 and TRBJ2-7; 9 bases are a match to TRBD1. CDR1 and CDR2 (germline): MNHNS, SASEGT. V gave up 8 bases and J gave up 6 bases; unmatched junction bases: 11. The length of the CDR3 is 14 residues. The DNA of the CDR3 is TGTGCCAGCCAGGGACAGGGTTGGTTGGGCGAGCAGTACTTC. Amino acids: CASQGQGWLGEQYF.

V is TRBV3-1 and J is TRBJ2-7; no definite D call. V dropped 0 bases and J dropped 12 bases, with 18 bases sitting between them. This CDR3 has 14 residues. In germline, CDR1 is LGHDT, CDR2 YNNKEL (reference sequence). CDR3 residues: CASSQDILGIRAYF. The CDR3, as DNA: TGTGCCAGCAGCCAAGATATTTTAGGGATAAGGGCGTACTTC.

This clonotype has just a few counts. V usage is TRBV27 and J usage is TRBJ1-2; unclear D gene. Germline CDR1 is MNHEY and CDR2 is SMNVEV (reference sequence). The CDR3 runs 14 residues. The V end was cut by 5 bases, the J end by 8 bases, with 18 bases between. The CDR3 region is CASSGPGPQRGYTF. The CDR3, as DNA: TGTGCCAGCAGTGGACCCGGGCCCCAGCGAGGCTACACCTTC.

The sample holds one count of this clonotype. This CDR3 reads CSATRKSGSYEQFF. The DNA for the CDR3 is TGCAGTGCTACTCGGAAGAGCGGGAGTTATGAGCAGTTCTTC. The chain employs TRBV20-1 and TRBJ2-1; 8 bases match TRBD2. The CDR3 totals 14 residues. From germline, CDR1 is DFQATT and CDR2 SNEGSKA (reference sequence). V lost 4 bases to trimming and J lost 8 bases; unmatched junction nucleotides: 10.

This rearrangement joins TRBV4-2 to TRBJ2-5, with 9 bases lining up with TRBD2. Germline V gene data show CDR1 as LGHNA and CDR2 as YNFKEQ. V lost 6 bases, J lost 11 bases, and 10 bases stayed unmatched. CDR3 length: 13 residues. The CDR3 DNA follows: TGTGCCAGCAGACCTAGCGGGGACAATGAGCAGTACTTC. Protein product: CASRPSGDNEQYF.

This chain uses TRBV12-5 with TRBJ2-7; tentative D call: TRBD2 (7 bases). The J call may be wrong; the DNA end is better matched by TRBJ2-5. This CDR3 contains 12 residues. Germline V gene data show CDR1 as LGHNT and CDR2 as FRNRAP. The CDR3 DNA follows: TGTGCTAGTGGGCGTGGGGGGGCGACCCAGTACTTC. This encodes CASGRGGATQYF.

This sequence joins TRBV6-5 and TRBJ2-1; 7 nucleotides match TRBD2. CDR1 MNHEY and CDR2 SVGAGI come from the germline V gene. This CDR3 has 16 residues. V was pared by 0 bases and J by 4 bases, with 6 bases of the junction left unmatched. The CDR3 sequence: CASSYSMSSGYNEQFF. The CDR3 nucleotides are TGTGCCAGCAGTTACTCGATGTCTAGCGGATACAATGAGCAGTTCTTC.

J is TRBJ1-1 and V is TRBV6-5, with D hard to call. The CDR3 loop spans 15 amino acids. Trimming took 0 bases from V and 0 from J, leaving 8 bases between them. Germline loops: CDR1 MNHEY, CDR2 SVGAGI. This chain's CDR3 is CASSYSSSLNTEAFF. The CDR3 nucleotides are TGTGCCAGCAGTTACTCGTCCAGCTTGAACACTGAAGCTTTCTTT.

Ten or more counts support this clonotype. The genes are TRBV28 and TRBJ1-5; no reliable D call. Germline values: CDR1 MDHEN, CDR2 SYDVKM. Between the trimmed V and J ends, which lost 3 bases and 5 bases, there was a span of 5 bases. This CDR3 comprises 12 residues. DNA of the CDR3: TGTGCCAGCAGTTTTCGGTATCAGCCCCAGCATTTT. It is translated as CASSFRYQPQHF.

This sequence joins TRBV21-1 and TRBJ2-7. TRBV21-1 is a known pseudogene. The CDR3 is 16 residues long. In DNA, the CDR3 is TGTGCCAGCAGCAAAATGGGAAACAGTCGATCCTACGAGCAGTACTTC. This sequence encodes CASSKMGNSRSYEQYF.

This clonotype was found a few times. Written as DNA, the CDR3 is TGTGCCAGCTTAGCGGGCCCCACAGATACGCAGTATTTT. This gives the protein CASLAGPTDTQYF. The chain is built from TRBV10-3 and TRBJ2-3; 7 nucleotides line up with TRBD2. V shed 10 bases and J 2 bases; nucleotides not matched to a gene: 6. The CDR3 has 13 residues. CDR1 and CDR2 from the germline V gene are ENHRY and SYGVKD.

The chain uses TRBV3-1 and TRBJ1-3; 9 positions agree with TRBD1. CDR3 size: 16 residues. Germline CDR1 is LGHDT and CDR2 is YNNKEL (reference sequence). V lost 4 bases, J lost 2 bases, and 6 bases stayed unmatched. The CDR3 sequence is CASSRPGTGPGNTIYF. The DNA for the CDR3 is TGTGCCAGCAGCCGACCCGGGACAGGGCCTGGAAACACCATATATTTT.

The V and J genes are TRBV21-1 and TRBJ2-5. TRBV21-1 is a pseudogene segment. The CDR3 loop spans 14 amino acids. CDR3 loop: CASIPTGRGETQYF. The CDR3 DNA reads TGTGCCAGCATTCCGACGGGTCGGGGAGAGACCCAGTACTTC.

The chain combines TRBV20-1 with TRBJ1-2; 9 bases are shared with TRBD1. Trimming cost V 5 bases and J 4 bases; bases outside gene matches: 5. Germline loops: CDR1 DFQATT, CDR2 SNEGSKA (reference sequence). This CDR3 has 13 amino acids. Written as DNA, the CDR3 is TGCAGTGCTGGGACAGGGACAACCTATGGCTACACCTTC. This gives the protein CSAGTGTTYGYTF.

This chain connects TRBV27 to TRBJ2-7, with a weak D call TRBD1 (6 bases). The CDR3 has 14 residues. Germline V gene sequence: CDR1 MNHEY, CDR2 SMNVEV (reference sequence). Trimming stripped 2 bases from V and 6 bases from J, with 14 bases between. The CDR3 DNA is TGTGCCAGCAGTTTACAAGGGGGTCCGGCCGAGCAGTACTTC. As protein: CASSLQGGPAEQYF.

This clonotype was observed a handful of times. This chain joins TRBV6-2 or TRBV6-3 and TRBJ2-1; the D is unclear. CDR1 is MNHEY, CDR2 SVGEGT, per germline. The CDR3 contains 14 residues. With 0 bases removed from V and 6 bases from J, the gap between germline ends came to 9 bases. The CDR3 region is CASSYSGLGNEQFF. CDR3 DNA sequence: TGTGCCAGCAGTTACTCTGGGCTTGGCAATGAGCAGTTCTTC.

This chain links TRBV4-1 with TRBJ2-3, with D unclear. V shed 1 base and J shed 3 bases, with 17 bases lying between them. This CDR3 contains 17 residues. Germline values: CDR1 MGHRA, CDR2 YSYEKL. CDR3 in amino acids: CASSQAGPPLRTDTQYF. CDR3 coding DNA: TGCGCCAGCAGCCAAGCGGGCCCGCCCCTGAGGACAGATACGCAGTATTTT.

The V and J genes are TRBV29-1 and TRBJ1-1; the D is unclear. Trimming pared 7 bases from V and 3 bases from J, leaving 9 bases between. The germline V gene encodes CDR1 SQVTM and CDR2 ANQGSEA. This CDR3 region has 11 residues. CDR3 protein: CSAGLDTEAFF. The CDR3 DNA sequence: TGCAGCGCCGGGTTGGACACTGAAGCTTTCTTT.

In regard to this clonotype: A clone one base away is much larger, so this may be a read error. The chain links TRBV10-3 to TRBJ2-3; TRBD2 might be the D (6 bases). There are 16 residues in the CDR3. The V end lost 6 bases, the J end lost 3 bases, and 19 bases lay between the germline ends. CDR1 and CDR2 (germline): ENHRY, SYGVKD. The CDR3 spells CAIRATTGSETDTQYF. DNA for the CDR3: TGTGCCATCAGGGCCACTACCGGGAGTGAAACAGATACGCAGTATTTT.

The sample holds many counts of this clonotype. The junction does not match germline at one end; this may be a read error. V gene TRBV5-1 combines with J gene TRBJ2-1; D not resolved. Germline loops: CDR1 SGHRS, CDR2 YFSETQ. The CDR3 runs 14 residues. The CDR3 spells CASSLGSSYNEQFF. CDR3 nucleotide sequence: TGTGCCAGCAGCTTAGGAAGCTCCTACAATGAGCAGTTCTTC.

This clonotype was seen a handful of times. The V and J genes are TRBV29-1 and TRBJ1-2; D might be TRBD1 (5 bases). V dropped 6 bases and J dropped 4 bases, with 15 bases sitting between them. Per the germline V gene, CDR1 is SQVTM and CDR2 is ANQGSEA. The length of the CDR3 is 13 residues. CDR3 nucleotide sequence: TGCAGCGTCCTAGGCGAGGGGCCCTATGGCTACACCTTC. It is translated as CSVLGEGPYGYTF.

This clonotype was seen a few times. The chain recombines TRBV6-6 with TRBJ1-2; D is perhaps TRBD1 (6 bases). Germline V gene data show CDR1 as MNHNY and CDR2 as SVGAGI (reference sequence). Trimming stripped 8 bases from V and 5 bases from J, with 18 bases between. The CDR3 is 14 residues long. In DNA form, the CDR3 reads TGTGCCAGCTGTCCGAGGGGGATTTCTTATGGCTACACCTTC. The encoded protein is CASCPRGISYGYTF.